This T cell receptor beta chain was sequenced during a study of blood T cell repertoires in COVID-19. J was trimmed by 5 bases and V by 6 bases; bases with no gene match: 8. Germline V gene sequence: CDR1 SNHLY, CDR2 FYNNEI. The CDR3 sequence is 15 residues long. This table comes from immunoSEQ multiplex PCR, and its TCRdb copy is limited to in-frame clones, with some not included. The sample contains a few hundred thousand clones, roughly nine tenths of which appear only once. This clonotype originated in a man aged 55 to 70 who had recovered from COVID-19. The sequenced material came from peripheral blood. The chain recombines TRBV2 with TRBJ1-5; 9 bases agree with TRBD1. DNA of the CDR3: TGTGCCAGCAGACCTAACAGGGGGCGCGATCAGCCCCAGCATTTT. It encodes CASRPNRGRDQPQHF.